Below are 14 T cell receptor beta chains sequenced from a single sample in a study of identical twins. TCRdb reprocessed the 5' RACE reads with MiXCR, giving one entry per CDR3 protein. The profile shows hundreds of thousands of distinct CDR3 sequences, around 6% of them singletons. Sequencing was done on a sample of naive T cells sorted from blood. The receptors here all came from a man younger than 35 in good health.

This clonotype was counted ten times or more. The chain's CDR3 is CASGPVQETQYF. The CDR3 DNA is TGCGCCAGCGGCCCAGTCCAAGAGACCCAGTACTTC. The chain uses TRBV5-1 and TRBJ2-5, with D unclear. The V gene's germline CDR1 is SGHRS and CDR2 YFSETQ. The V and J ends lost 7 bases and 1 base respectively, with 8 bases between them. The CDR3 runs to 12 residues.

The rearrangement links TRBV5-1 to TRBJ1-4; no clear D. The CDR3 has 17 residues. The germline V gene encodes CDR1 SGHRS and CDR2 YFSETQ. V shed 0 bases and J shed 0 bases, with 12 bases lying between them. Here the CDR3 DNA reads TGCGCCAGCAGCTTGGGGTACGGGCGTGCAACTAATGAAAAACTGTTTTTT. As protein: CASSLGYGRATNEKLFF.

This clonotype was found many times. J is TRBJ1-1 and V is TRBV12-3 or TRBV12-4; possibly TRBD1 for D (6 bases). Trimming pared 7 bases from V and 0 bases from J, leaving 12 bases between. The CDR3 sequence is 14 residues long. As DNA, the CDR3 is TGTGCCAGCACCTACAGGGCGATGAACACTGAAGCTTTCTTT. Translating it yields CASTYRAMNTEAFF.

This chain connects TRBV6-5 to TRBJ2-4; D gene unclear. Germline V gene sequence: CDR1 MNHEY, CDR2 SVGAGI. This CDR3 is built from 16 residues. V shed 5 bases and J shed 0 bases, with 14 bases lying between them. CDR3 protein: CASSHPELLAKNIQYF. The DNA of the CDR3 is TGTGCCAGCAGTCATCCGGAACTGCTAGCCAAAAACATTCAGTACTTC.

This clonotype was picked up a small number of times. V and J are TRBV4-3 and TRBJ2-7, with TRBD1 identical over 9 bases. The germline V gene has CDR1 LGHNA and CDR2 YSLEER. V lost 6 bases, J lost 5 bases, and 14 bases stayed unmatched. The CDR3 length is 16 residues. The CDR3 region is CASRPRNRGRSDEQYF. The CDR3 region has the DNA TGCGCCAGCAGGCCGCGAAACAGGGGGCGGTCAGACGAGCAGTACTTC.

The gene calls are TRBV9 and TRBJ2-1, with 10 positions matching TRBD2. Germline V lookup: CDR1 SGDLS, CDR2 YYNGEE. The length of the CDR3 is 16 residues. Trimming took 3 bases from V and 8 from J; bases not matched to a gene: 11. For the CDR3, the DNA is TGTGCCAGCAGCGCCCTGAGCGGGAGGGCCGTTCATGAGCAGTTCTTC. Translated: CASSALSGRAVHEQFF.

This clonotype has a handful of counts. The gene calls are TRBV20-1 and TRBJ2-3; no reliable D call. In germline, CDR1 is DFQATT, CDR2 SNEGSKA (reference sequence). The CDR3 consists of 12 residues. V was clipped by 6 bases and J by 2 bases, with 9 bases between them. In DNA form, the CDR3 reads TGCAGTGCCCCCTTCTTCACAGATACGCAGTATTTT. This encodes CSAPFFTDTQYF.

This clonotype has more than one count but fewer than ten. CDR3 residues: CAISVVAGLKNIQYF. The CDR3 DNA reads as TGTGCCATCAGTGTGGTAGCGGGGTTAAAAAACATTCAGTACTTC. The J gene is TRBJ2-4, the V gene TRBV10-3; 8 nucleotides match TRBD2. The V gene's germline CDR1 is ENHRY and CDR2 SYGVKD. The V segment lost 4 bases and the J segment 4 bases; nucleotides outside the gene matches: 6. This CDR3 has 15 amino acids.

In its sample, this clonotype was seen many times. This chain joins TRBV6-1 and TRBJ2-3; D might be TRBD1 (6 bases). The CDR3 is 15 amino acids. Germline V gives CDR1 MNHNS, CDR2 SASEGT. V lost 9 bases and J lost 0, with 16 bases in between. CDR3 in amino acids: CASCTGTPSTDTQYF. The CDR3 DNA reads as TGTGCCAGTTGTACAGGGACACCAAGCACAGATACGCAGTATTTT.

The table lists this clonotype with many counts. The CDR3 region is CASSPRRLNTEAFF. The DNA for the CDR3 is TGTGCCAGCAGCCCCAGACGGCTGAACACTGAAGCTTTCTTT. V usage is TRBV7-9 and J usage is TRBJ1-1; no clear D. Germline values: CDR1 SEHNR, CDR2 FQNEAQ (reference sequence). The CDR3 totals 14 residues. V dropped 5 bases and J dropped 0 bases, with 10 bases sitting between them.

The gene calls are TRBV12-3 or TRBV12-4 and TRBJ2-6; 7 nucleotides agree with TRBD1. V trimming: 1 base; J trimming: 4 bases; junction bases outside the gene matches: 7. The CDR3 totals 17 residues. In DNA form, the CDR3 reads TGTGCCAGCAGTTTAGGGACAGGCCTCGCGGGGGCCAACGTCCTGACTTTC. It codes for CASSLGTGLAGANVLTF.

This clonotype was observed at least ten times. The chain carries TRBV5-1 and TRBJ1-1; a possible D gene is TRBD1 (5 bases). The CDR3 totals 14 residues. The V and J ends lost 6 bases and 1 base respectively, with 13 bases between them. Per the germline V gene, CDR1 is SGHRS and CDR2 is YFSETQ. CDR3 sequence: CASNWQGGNTEAFF. The CDR3 DNA sequence: TGCGCCAGCAACTGGCAGGGTGGGAACACTGAAGCTTTCTTT.

Many counts were recorded for this clonotype. The chain employs TRBV28 and TRBJ2-1; D possibly uses TRBD1 or TRBD2 (5 bases each). V was trimmed by 5 bases and J by 0 bases, leaving 20 bases between them. Germline CDR1 is MDHEN and CDR2 is SYDVKM. The CDR3 loop spans 18 amino acids. The DNA for the CDR3 is TGTGCCAGCAGTCGTCTACCTGGGGACCCGAGCTCCTACAATGAGCAGTTCTTC. Its translation is CASSRLPGDPSSYNEQFF.

This clonotype was seen only a few times. The rearrangement joins TRBV12-3 or TRBV12-4 to TRBJ1-1; 8 bases agree with TRBD1. V lost 8 bases, J lost 2 bases, and 4 bases stayed unmatched. The CDR3 covers 13 residues. CDR3 in DNA: TGTGCCAGCGGTTCAGGGGGCAACACTGAAGCTTTCTTT. Protein: CASGSGGNTEAFF.